This T cell receptor (beta chain) originates from a study of blood T cells in healthy people across ages. Deletions cut 2 bases from V and 4 bases from J, with 18 bases between. The CDR3 spans 16 residues. Germline CDR1 SGHRS, CDR2 YFSETQ. Primed by a sample-barcoded 5' primer and a J-beta primer mix, a second PCR proceeded for 7 to 11 cycles. MiXCR, run by TCRdb on the 5' RACE reads, gives a single entry per CDR3 protein. This sample carries about 1.6 million distinct CDR3 sequences, about 35% of them seen once, and the ten largest clones take 11%. The sequencing input was blood. The chain recombines TRBV5-1 with TRBJ1-1, with D possibly TRBD1 on 6 matching bases. This clonotype originated in a woman in her twenties or thirties in good health. CDR3 amino acids: CASSFDLPGQLTEAFF. The DNA of the CDR3 is TGCGCCAGCAGCTTCGATCTCCCGGGACAACTCACTGAAGCTTTCTTT.